This T cell receptor (beta chain) appears in the sequencing data of a study of a mutant IDH1 vaccine in newly diagnosed glioma. Study as a whole: There were roughly 60% males and about 38% females among treated patients, whose mean age was 40.4 years. Most patients had radiochemotherapy with temozolomide before enrollment; others had one alone. Study-level findings and limits: Pseudoprogression looked unconnected to shifts in top peripheral T cell clonotypes.

Libraries were prepared by immunoSEQ multiplex PCR; TCRdb keeps only in-frame clonotypes and omits some of them. Of around 64,000 clones in the sample, around 82% are singletons; the top ten hold 4.6%. Time point denoted: baseline, week 1 (first vaccination visit). As for treatment: pre-vaccination baseline after standard-of-care therapy. Donors' newly diagnosed IDH1-mutant WHO grade 3 or 4 astrocytomas lacked nuclear ATRX. About this clone itself: Its antigen is currently unknown.

This CDR3 region has 14 residues. V gave up 8 bases and J gave up 9 bases, with 23 bases separating them. CDR1 and CDR2 from the germline V gene are MDHEN and SYDVKM. The source of this sequence is a woman aged 18-35 years with glioma. Some clones in this sample may be carry-over from other donors' samples. The V and J genes are TRBV28 and TRBJ2-7; D possibly matches TRBD1 or TRBD2 (5 bases each). The sequences come from peripheral blood mononuclear cells (PBMCs), collected from a glioma patient treated with radiotherapy, temozolomide or both. The CDR3 here is CASGVYRDLNAQYF. In DNA form, the CDR3 reads TGTGCCAGCGGTGTATACCGGGACCTAAACGCGCAGTACTTC.